The 15 T cell receptor beta chains below all came from one sample that was sequenced in a study of identical twins. TCRdb re-called the 5' RACE reads through MiXCR, storing one row per CDR3 protein. The table includes about 470,000 distinct CDR3 sequences, roughly 24% detected once. The same sample was also studied in work on T cells expressing NK-cell markers.

Sequenced material: CD4+ T cells sorted from blood. Source of these receptors: a woman under 30 in good health.

This clonotype was detected only a few times. The chain is built from TRBV20-1 and TRBJ2-7, with D maybe TRBD1 (5 bases). Deletions cut 6 bases from V and 5 bases from J, with 11 bases between. The CDR3 is made up of 11 amino acids. Germline V lookup: CDR1 DFQATT, CDR2 SNEGSKA (reference sequence). CDR3 in DNA: TGCAGTGCCCCTAGGGGTAACGAGCAGTACTTC. It yields the protein CSAPRGNEQYF.

This chain connects TRBV16 to TRBJ2-7; 9 positions match TRBD1. This CDR3 spans 14 amino acids. V lost 4 bases and J lost 5; bases outside the gene matches: 6. Per the germline V gene, CDR1 is KGHSY and CDR2 is FQNENV. The DNA for the CDR3 is TGTGCCAGCAGCCCTGGGACAGGGTTCGACGAGCAGTACTTC. It encodes CASSPGTGFDEQYF.

This chain connects TRBV5-6 to TRBJ1-1, with D possibly matching TRBD1 (6 bases). The germline gives CDR1 SGHDT, CDR2 YYEEEE. CDR3 length equals 13 residues. Trimming shortened V by 2 bases and J by 7 bases, and 12 bases separated the two germline ends. CDR3 sequence: CASSFQGPREAFF. CDR3 DNA: TGTGCCAGCAGCTTTCAGGGGCCCCGTGAAGCTTTCTTT.

This clonotype was counted between two and nine times. This rearrangement joins TRBV9 to TRBJ2-5; 7 nucleotides line up with TRBD2. The CDR3 extends over 16 amino acids. V gave up 0 bases and J gave up 4 bases; unmatched junction bases: 9. CDR1 SGDLS and CDR2 YYNGEE come from the germline V gene. CDR3 bases: TGTGCCAGCAGCGTAGGAGGGAGGGCCGATAGAGAGACCCAGTACTTC. It encodes CASSVGGRADRETQYF.

The chain couples TRBV20-1 to TRBJ2-5; D assignment may be TRBD1 or TRBD2 (5 bases each). Trimming stripped 1 base from V and 1 base from J, with 10 bases between. There are 14 residues in the CDR3. Looked up from germline, CDR1 is DFQATT and CDR2 is SNEGSKA (reference sequence). CDR3 sequence: CSARAKGSQETQYF. The CDR3 nucleotides read TGCAGTGCTAGAGCAAAGGGGAGCCAAGAGACCCAGTACTTC.

The chain is built from TRBV3-1 and TRBJ2-1; 8 bases agree with TRBD2. The CDR3 totals 13 residues. Trimming took 7 bases from V and 8 from J; bases not matched to a gene: 7. Per germline, CDR1 LGHDT and CDR2 YNNKEL (reference sequence). This CDR3 is CASNPGGMDEQFF. The DNA of the CDR3 is TGTGCCAGCAATCCGGGAGGGATGGATGAGCAGTTCTTC.

The sample holds a few counts of this clonotype. The rearrangement uses TRBV10-3 and TRBJ2-1; 10 nucleotides agree with TRBD2. The CDR3 length is 16 residues. The junction had 8 bases not matched to a gene; V was cut back by 1 base and J by 8 bases. Germline V lookup: CDR1 ENHRY, CDR2 SYGVKD. The CDR3 sequence is CAISEYERGGLDEQFF. As DNA, the CDR3 is TGTGCCATCAGTGAGTACGAGCGGGGGGGCCTGGATGAGCAGTTCTTC.

There are a few counts of this clonotype. This chain connects TRBV10-3 to TRBJ2-3, with TRBD2 matching over 8 bases. The trim removed 10 bases at V and 2 bases at J, leaving 5 bases unmatched. Germline CDR1 reads ENHRY; CDR2 reads SYGVKD. This CDR3 is built from 13 residues. CDR3 nucleotides: TGTGCCACCATAGCGGGACTCACAGATACGCAGTATTTT. It translates to CATIAGLTDTQYF.

This clonotype turned up a few times. The J gene is TRBJ2-5, the V gene TRBV2, with 7 positions matching TRBD1. V lost 8 bases and J lost 2; bases outside the gene matches: 5. This CDR3 region has 13 residues. Germline values: CDR1 SNHLY, CDR2 FYNNEI. CDR3 region: CASHRGPQETQYF. The CDR3, as DNA: TGTGCCAGCCACAGGGGCCCGCAAGAGACCCAGTACTTC. The entire variable domain, with the rest obtained from reference TRBV2 and TRBJ2-5, is as follows: EPEVTQTPSHQVTQMGQEVILRCVPISNHLYFYWYRQILGQKVEFLVSFYNNEISEKSEIFDDQFSVERPDGSNFTLKIRSTKLEDSAMYFCASHRGPQETQYFGPGTRLLVL.

V gene TRBV5-1 combines with J gene TRBJ2-3, with 8 bases identical to TRBD1. Germline trimming cut 4 bases from V and 6 bases from J; bases unmatched to any gene: 13. The CDR3 sequence is 16 residues long. Germline CDR1 and CDR2: SGHRS and YFSETQ. The CDR3, as DNA: TGCGCCAGCAGCGAGGGACACGCAGGGGGCGAGGATACGCAGTATTTT. The encoded protein is CASSEGHAGGEDTQYF.

The CDR3 loop reads CASSLVTGDEQFF. In nucleotides, the CDR3 is TGTGCCAGCAGCTTGGTAACAGGGGACGAGCAGTTCTTC. The chain links TRBV5-6 to TRBJ2-1; TRBD1 matches 7 bases. Germline CDR1 reads SGHDT; CDR2 reads YYEEEE. This CDR3 spans 13 amino acids. Losses at the gene ends were 0 bases for V and 10 bases for J; bases not matched to a gene: 4.

The rearrangement joins TRBV20-1 to TRBJ2-7; D is possibly TRBD1 or TRBD2 (5 bases each). V shed 6 bases and J shed 0 bases, with 12 bases lying between them. This CDR3 is 13 amino acids long. Germline CDR1 is DFQATT and CDR2 is SNEGSKA (reference sequence). CDR3 nucleotides: TGCAGTGCCTTGGGGGAGAGCTCCTACGAGCAGTACTTC. Protein: CSALGESSYEQYF.

The V gene is TRBV4-1, the J gene TRBJ2-1; TRBD2 aligns across 7 bases. The V segment lost 0 bases and the J segment 6 bases; nucleotides outside the gene matches: 8. The germline V gene encodes CDR1 MGHRA and CDR2 YSYEKL. This CDR3 spans 16 amino acids. The CDR3: CASSQDRDYQSNEQFF. The CDR3 DNA is TGCGCCAGCAGCCAAGATAGGGACTACCAGAGCAATGAGCAGTTCTTC.

In its sample, this clonotype was seen a few times. For the CDR3, the DNA is TGTGCCAGCAGTGCGGGACAGAAGAATCAGCCCCAGCATTTT. This sequence encodes CASSAGQKNQPQHF. The chain is built from TRBV12-3 or TRBV12-4 and TRBJ1-5, with TRBD1 matching 7 bases. The CDR3 totals 14 residues. Trimming took 5 bases from V and 4 from J; bases not matched to a gene: 5.

This clonotype has more than one count but fewer than ten. This chain uses TRBV12-3 or TRBV12-4 with TRBJ2-1; a weak D match, TRBD2 (6 bases). This CDR3 region has 19 residues. V lost 2 bases to trimming and J lost 2 bases, with 22 bases between them. CDR3 amino acids: CASSLRSGLPRLTYNEQFF. CDR3 nucleotide sequence: TGTGCCAGCAGTTTACGAAGCGGGCTGCCGAGATTAACCTACAATGAGCAGTTCTTC.